This T cell receptor (beta chain) was sequenced in a study of vaccination effects on CD4 cells after COVID-19. Study-level background: Subjects were given two BNT162b2 or mRNA-1273 vaccine doses.

General study points: Late in the post-vaccination period, infection-induced and vaccine-induced clones underwent marked clonal contraction.

The CDR3 covers 13 residues. The germline gives CDR1 SGHRS, CDR2 YFSETQ. V dropped 0 bases and J dropped 4 bases, with 5 bases sitting between them. ViraFEST expansion of antigen-specific CD4+ T cells with viral peptide pools preceded sequencing. Upon completion of more than eight days in culture, CD4+ T cells were isolated. Convalescent patients had PCR-confirmed SARS-CoV-2 infection between March and December 2020. Half-medium replacement with IL-2 medium occurred on days 3 and 7. Profiling relied on immunoSEQ multiplex PCR, and the TCRdb table lists in-frame clones only, not all of them. Altogether under 25,000 clones are present, about 70% being singletons, with the ten largest covering 16%. On this clone itself: The antigen is undetermined.

The TCR sequence derives from a human donor who had a prior SARS-CoV-2 infection. This chain links TRBV5-1 with TRBJ1-5; D uncertain. This specimen consisted of CD4+ T cells from PBMCs cultured with SARS-CoV-2 spike peptides, obtained before COVID-19 vaccination. CDR3 sequence reads: CASSLEANQPQHF. The CDR3 coding sequence is TGCGCCAGCAGCTTGGAAGCAAATCAGCCCCAGCATTTT.